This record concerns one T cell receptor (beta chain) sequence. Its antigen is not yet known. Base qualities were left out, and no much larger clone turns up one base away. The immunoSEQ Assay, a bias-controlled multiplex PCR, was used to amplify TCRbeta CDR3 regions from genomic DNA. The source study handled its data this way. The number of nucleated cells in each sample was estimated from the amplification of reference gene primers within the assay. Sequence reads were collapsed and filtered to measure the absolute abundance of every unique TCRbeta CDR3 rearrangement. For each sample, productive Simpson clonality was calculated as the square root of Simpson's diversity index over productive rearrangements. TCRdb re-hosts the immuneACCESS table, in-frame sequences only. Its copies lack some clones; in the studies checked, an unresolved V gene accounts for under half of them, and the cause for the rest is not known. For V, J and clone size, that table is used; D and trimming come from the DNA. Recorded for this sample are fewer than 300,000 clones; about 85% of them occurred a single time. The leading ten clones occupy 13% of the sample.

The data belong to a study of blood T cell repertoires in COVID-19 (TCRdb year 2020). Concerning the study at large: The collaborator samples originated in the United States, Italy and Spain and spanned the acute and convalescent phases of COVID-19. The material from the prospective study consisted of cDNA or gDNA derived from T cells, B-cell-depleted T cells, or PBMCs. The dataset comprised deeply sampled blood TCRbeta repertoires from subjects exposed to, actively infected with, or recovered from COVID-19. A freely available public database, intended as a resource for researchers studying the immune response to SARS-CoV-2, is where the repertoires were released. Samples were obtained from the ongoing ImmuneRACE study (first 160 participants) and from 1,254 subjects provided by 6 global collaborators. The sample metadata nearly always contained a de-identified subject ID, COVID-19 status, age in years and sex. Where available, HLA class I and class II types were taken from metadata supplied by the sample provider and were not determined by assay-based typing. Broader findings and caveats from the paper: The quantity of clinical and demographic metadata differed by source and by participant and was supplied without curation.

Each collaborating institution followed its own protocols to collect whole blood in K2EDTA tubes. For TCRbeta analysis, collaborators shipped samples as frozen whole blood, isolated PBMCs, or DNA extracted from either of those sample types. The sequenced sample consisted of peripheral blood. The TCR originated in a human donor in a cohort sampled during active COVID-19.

The CDR3: CASSSGGGGGYNEQFF. The bases read TGTGCCAGCAGCTCGGGTGGAGGGGGCGGATACAATGAGCAGTTCTTC. This chain is built from TRBV11-3 and TRBJ2-1; the D gene is perhaps TRBD1, on 7 matching bases. V and J lose 4 bases and 4 bases, and a span of 17 bases separates them. From the cysteine up to the phenylalanine, the CDR3 has a length of 16 residues. Just the 48-base CDR3 DNA is kept, in frame starting at base 1. For CDR1 and CDR2, the germline V gene lists SGHNT and YENEEA.